These T cell receptor beta chains were read from a single sample in a study of cytomegalovirus exposure and HLA in healthy donors. Repertoires were generated with immunoSEQ multiplex PCR, while TCRdb's copy carries only in-frame clones and drops some. Of approximately 290,000 clones in the sample, 80% were seen once. The sequenced sample was PBMCs. The receptors stem from a girl aged 2-10 years in good health and CMV-seronegative. Each CDR3 is given with its conserved first and last residue. D genes are given only for firm matches. Size is stated for part of the rows, as once, few or many counts, or as a class when the clone is expanded.

D,size,V,J,CDR3,DNA
.,.,TRBV21-1,TRBJ1-1,CASSKGRGRHTEAFF,TGTGCCAGCAGCAAAGGCAGGGGGCGTCACACTGAAGCTTTCTTT
.,few,TRBV5-6,TRBJ1-4,CASSLTGFNEKLFF,TGTGCCAGCAGCTTGACAGGGTTTAATGAAAAACTGTTTTTT
.,.,TRBV27,TRBJ2-3,CASSSPRADTQYF,TGTGCCAGCAGTTCTCCCCGTGCAGATACGCAGTATTTT
.,.,TRBV5-1,TRBJ1-2,CASSSDSLIYGYTF,TGCGCCAGCAGCTCGGACAGTTTGATCTATGGCTACACCTTC
TRBD1,.,TRBV18,TRBJ1-6,CASSATGVSGNSPLHF,TGTGCCAGCTCAGCGACAGGGGTTTCGGGTAATTCACCCCTCCACTTT
.,.,TRBV9,TRBJ1-4,CASSVGGREYEKLFF,TGTGCCAGCAGCGTAGGGGGACGGGAGTATGAAAAACTGTTTTTT
.,.,TRBV7-8,TRBJ2-3,CASSLNRGSRSDTQYF,TGTGCCAGCAGCTTAAATAGAGGGTCGAGGTCCGATACGCAGTATTTT
TRBD2,.,TRBV5-1,TRBJ2-3,CASSSGGAEDTQYF,TGCGCCAGCAGCAGCGGGGGGGCTGAAGATACGCAGTATTTT
.,.,TRBV29-1,TRBJ2-7,CSVEGQGSNEQYF,TGCAGCGTTGAGGGGCAGGGAAGTAACGAGCAGTACTTC
TRBD2,.,TRBV5-1,TRBJ2-7,CASRSEGGGRTYEQYF,TGCGCCAGCCGCTCCGAAGGCGGGGGGAGAACCTACGAGCAGTACTTC
TRBD1,.,TRBV9,TRBJ1-2,CASSTDRVDYGYTF,TGTGCCAGCAGCACGGACAGGGTGGACTATGGCTACACCTTC
.,.,TRBV29-1,TRBJ1-1,CSVSPRLGTEAFF,TGCAGCGTTTCTCCTAGGCTGGGCACTGAAGCTTTCTTT
.,.,TRBV6-1,TRBJ1-2,CASKWGLRSYTF,TGTGCCAGCAAATGGGGGCTAAGGAGCTACACCTTC
.,once,TRBV15,TRBJ1-1,CATSRGTGNTEAFF,TGTGCCACCAGCAGAGGTACGGGGAACACTGAAGCTTTCTTT
TRBD1,.,TRBV14,TRBJ2-1,CASSPFFIPGQGGNEQFF,TGTGCCAGCAGCCCTTTTTTCATCCCGGGACAGGGAGGCAATGAGCAGTTCTTC
.,.,TRBV15,TRBJ2-1,CATSRGGGTNNEQFF,TGTGCCACCAGCAGAGGGGGCGGTACAAACAATGAGCAGTTCTTC
.,.,TRBV6-5,TRBJ1-3,CASSYGRGLGNTIYF,TGTGCCAGCAGTTACGGCAGGGGTTTAGGTAACACCATATATTTT
TRBD1,.,TRBV28,TRBJ2-1,CASKTGTGMNNEQFF,TGTGCCAGCAAAACCGGGACAGGGATGAACAATGAGCAGTTCTTC
.,once,TRBV13,TRBJ1-6,CASSLDSKISPLHF,TGTGCCAGCAGCTTAGACAGTAAAATTTCACCCCTCCACTTT
TRBD2,.,TRBV4-1,TRBJ2-1,CASSRMTSGDYNEQFF,TGCGCCAGCAGCCGGATGACTAGCGGGGACTACAATGAGCAGTTCTTC
.,few,TRBV9,TRBJ2-1,CASSVGLGANNEQFF,TGTGCCAGCAGCGTAGGGCTTGGGGCCAACAATGAGCAGTTCTTC
TRBD2,once,TRBV2,TRBJ2-3,CASSESGFGGGSTDTQYF,TGTGCCAGCAGTGAGTCGGGTTTCGGCGGGGGGTCCACAGATACGCAGTATTTT
TRBD2,few,TRBV10-3,TRBJ2-1,CAIRTGGNEQFF,TGTGCCATCAGGACCGGGGGGAATGAGCAGTTCTTC
.,.,TRBV5-3,TRBJ2-1,CARSFWRVWEFF,TGTGCCAGAAGCTTCTGGAGAGTTTGGGAGTTCTTC
.,.,TRBV6-1,TRBJ1-2,CASSEAGGPYTF,TGTGCCAGCAGTGAAGCGGGGGGACCTTACACCTTC
.,.,TRBV30,TRBJ1-1,CAWSIQGMNTEAFF,TGTGCCTGGAGTATCCAGGGGATGAACACTGAAGCTTTCTTT
.,.,TRBV5-6,TRBJ2-3,CASSYQRIRQYF,TGTGCCAGCAGTTACCAGCGGATCCGGCAGTATTTT
TRBD2,.,TRBV10-3,TRBJ2-7,CAISEERGGGYEQYF,TGTGCCATCAGTGAAGAGCGGGGGGGCGGTTACGAGCAGTACTTC
TRBD2,.,TRBV28,TRBJ2-5,CASSFIGGTGTGLAGNQETQYF,TGTGCCAGCAGTTTTATAGGAGGGACAGGGACCGGACTAGCGGGTAACCAAGAGACCCAGTACTTC
.,.,TRBV19,TRBJ1-1,CASSISIKLATEAFF,TGTGCCAGTAGTATTAGCATTAAATTAGCCACTGAAGCTTTCTTT
TRBD2,.,TRBV30,TRBJ2-7,CAWSGPGLVRPGVLGEQYF,TGTGCCTGGTCCGGCCCGGGACTAGTCCGACCCGGGGTTCTAGGCGAGCAGTACTTC
.,.,TRBV13,TRBJ2-7,CASSLTASGVYEQYF,TGTGCCAGCAGCTTAACGGCATCAGGGGTCTACGAGCAGTACTTC
.,once,TRBV28,TRBJ2-2,CASSFLVLGWGRRNTGELFF,TGTGCCAGCAGTTTCCTGGTGTTGGGGTGGGGCAGGCGAAACACCGGGGAGCTGTTTTTT